A single sample is the source of the 18 T cell receptor beta chains below, sequenced in a study of blood T cell repertoires in COVID-19. Repertoires were generated with immunoSEQ multiplex PCR, while TCRdb's copy carries only in-frame clones and drops some. The sample carries about 120,000 clones, approximately 87% recorded once. The sequencing input was peripheral blood. The receptor set was obtained from a woman aged 45 to 65 with acute or convalescent COVID-19.

This chain links TRBV7-2 with TRBJ2-7, with TRBD2 identical over 11 bases. The CDR3 extends over 15 amino acids. V trimming: 3 bases; J trimming: 4 bases; junction bases outside the gene matches: 5. Germline-derived CDR1 and CDR2 are SGHTA and FQGNSA. Here the CDR3 reads CASSFTSGSFYEQYF. Written as DNA, the CDR3 is TGTGCCAGCAGCTTTACTAGCGGGAGTTTTTACGAGCAGTACTTC.

The chain has TRBV27 and TRBJ1-5; TRBD1 aligns across 7 bases. Per germline, CDR1 MNHEY and CDR2 SMNVEV (reference sequence). Losses at the gene ends were 3 bases for V and 6 bases for J; bases not matched to a gene: 8. This CDR3 is built from 15 residues. CDR3: CASSFGQATGQPQHF. CDR3 nucleotides: TGTGCCAGCAGTTTTGGACAGGCGACTGGTCAGCCCCAGCATTTT.

This rearrangement joins TRBV19 to TRBJ2-1; TRBD1 matches 9 bases. In germline, CDR1 is LNHDA, CDR2 SQIVND (reference sequence). This CDR3 has 14 residues. The V gene end was trimmed by 11 bases and the J gene end by 3 bases; junction bases not matched to a gene: 8. CDR3 DNA sequence: TGTGCCGTACGTGACAGGGGGTTCTACAATGAGCAGTTCTTC. Residues: CAVRDRGFYNEQFF.

The CDR3 nucleotides read TGTGCCAGCAGCCAGACAGGGGAGTCCCACGAGCAGTACTTC. As protein: CASSQTGESHEQYF. The V call is TRBV6-2 or TRBV6-3, the J call TRBJ2-7; 8 bases match TRBD1. CDR3 length: 14 amino acids. The V gene's germline CDR1 is MNHEY and CDR2 SVGEGT. V lost 6 bases, J lost 5 bases, and 9 bases stayed unmatched.

The V and J genes are TRBV7-9 and TRBJ1-4, with TRBD1 matching over 10 bases. CDR3 length: 16 residues. Germline loops: CDR1 SEHNR, CDR2 FQNEAQ (reference sequence). The V segment lost 5 bases and the J segment 6 bases; nucleotides outside the gene matches: 9. CDR3: CASSPRTGGEDEKLFF. Here the CDR3 DNA reads TGTGCCAGCAGCCCGCGGACAGGGGGAGAAGATGAAAAACTGTTTTTT.

The chain carries TRBV3-1 (or the pseudogene TRBV3-2) and TRBJ2-5; D possibly corresponds to TRBD1 (7 bases). V dropped 1 base and J dropped 11 bases, with 20 bases sitting between them. Germline V gives CDR1 LGHDT, CDR2 YNNKEL (reference sequence). The CDR3 is 15 amino acids. CDR3 residues: CASSQGGDSYEIQYF. The CDR3 DNA is TGTGCCAGCAGCCAAGGCGGGGACAGTTATGAGATTCAGTACTTC.

V usage is TRBV12-3 or TRBV12-4 and J usage is TRBJ2-5; no definite D call. CDR3 length: 11 residues. The V end lost 6 bases, the J end lost 3 bases, and 5 bases lay between the germline ends. CDR3 DNA: TGTGCCAGCAGCGCGGAAGAGACCCAGTACTTC. Protein product: CASSAEETQYF.

The chain links TRBV19 to TRBJ1-1, with 8 bases aligning to TRBD1. CDR1 is LNHDA and CDR2 is SQIVND in the germline V gene (reference sequence). J was trimmed by 0 bases and V by 6 bases; bases with no gene match: 6. CDR3 length equals 15 residues. CDR3 bases: TGTGCCAGTAGGGCAAGACAGGGGATGAACACTGAAGCTTTCTTT. The encoded protein is CASRARQGMNTEAFF.

The genes are TRBV18 and TRBJ1-1; tentatively, D is TRBD1 (5 bases). CDR1 KGHSH and CDR2 LQKENI come from the germline V gene. Trimming removed 2 bases from V and 1 base from J, with 8 bases in between. The CDR3 runs to 14 residues. CDR3 residues: CASSPRQKNTEAFF. The CDR3, as DNA: TGTGCCAGCTCACCAAGACAGAAGAACACTGAAGCTTTCTTT.

The chain joins TRBV30 to TRBJ2-2; the match to TRBD2 covers 7 bases. The CDR3 runs to 14 residues. Germline loops: CDR1 GTSNPN, CDR2 SVGIG (reference sequence). V lost 3 bases, J lost 6 bases, and 7 bases stayed unmatched. CDR3: CAWSLKSGAGELFF. The CDR3 DNA reads TGTGCCTGGAGCTTGAAAAGCGGGGCCGGGGAGCTGTTTTTT.

This chain joins TRBV5-4 and TRBJ2-1, with TRBD2 matching over 11 bases. The CDR3 contains 15 residues. V shed 4 bases and J 4 bases; nucleotides not matched to a gene: 4. Germline lookup yields CDR1 SGHNT and CDR2 YYREEE (reference sequence). CDR3 sequence reads: CASSASGGYYNEQFF. CDR3 bases: TGTGCCAGCAGCGCTAGCGGGGGGTATTACAATGAGCAGTTCTTC.

The V and J genes are TRBV10-3 and TRBJ1-2, with D maybe TRBD1 (6 bases). Looked up from germline, CDR1 is ENHRY and CDR2 is SYGVKD. The CDR3 spans 14 residues. The germline V and J ends were trimmed by 3 bases and 7 bases, with 15 bases remaining between them. CDR3 DNA: TGTGCCATCAGTGAACGGACAGCGCAACCTGGCTACACCTTC. Amino acid sequence: CAISERTAQPGYTF.

The chain uses TRBV30 and TRBJ1-2; maybe TRBD1 (5 bases). The CDR3 is 13 amino acids. In germline, CDR1 is GTSNPN, CDR2 SVGIG (reference sequence). In DNA form, the CDR3 reads TGTGCTGAGGAATCGGGGGTACCCTATGGCTACACCTTC. Translation gives CAEESGVPYGYTF.

CDR3 DNA: TGTGCCAGCAGTGAGGCGGGTTTGGGCACAGATACGCAGTATTTT. The encoded protein is CASSEAGLGTDTQYF. The chain is built from TRBV6-1 and TRBJ2-3, with D possibly being TRBD2 (5 bases). The CDR3 spans 15 residues. Germline CDR1 and CDR2: MNHNS and SASEGT. Trimming left V 3 bases short and J 1 base short, with 11 bases between.

This chain connects TRBV5-1 to TRBJ2-6; no clear D. The CDR3 runs 17 residues. CDR1 is SGHRS, CDR2 YFSETQ, per germline. Trimming cost V 0 bases and J 0 bases, with 10 bases left between them. DNA for the CDR3: TGCGCCAGCAGCTTGGGGCAGGATTCCTCTGGGGCCAACGTCCTGACTTTC. The encoded protein is CASSLGQDSSGANVLTF.

The rearrangement uses TRBV11-2 and TRBJ2-5; D call uncertain. CDR1 is SGHAT, CDR2 FQNNGV, per germline. The V gene lost 5 bases and the J gene lost 1 base, with 11 bases spanning the gap. This CDR3 has 14 amino acids. The CDR3 loop is CASSPLRPQETQYF. CDR3 nucleotides: TGTGCCAGCAGCCCCTTGCGGCCCCAAGAGACCCAGTACTTC.

The chain uses TRBV29-1 and TRBJ2-3, with 8 bases that match TRBD2. Germline V gene data show CDR1 as SQVTM and CDR2 as ANQGSEA. The CDR3 is 13 amino acids. The trim removed 3 bases at V and 6 bases at J, leaving 5 bases unmatched. CDR3 sequence: CSVDPGGGDTQYF. The CDR3 nucleotides read TGCAGCGTTGATCCGGGAGGGGGGGATACGCAGTATTTT.

The rearrangement uses TRBV18 and TRBJ1-1; the match to TRBD1 covers 9 bases. The CDR3 has 15 residues. V dropped 2 bases and J dropped 5; count of bases not matched to a gene: 6. The germline gives CDR1 KGHSH, CDR2 LQKENI. This CDR3 is CASSPAGTGLTEAFF. The CDR3 nucleotides are TGTGCCAGCTCACCAGCCGGGACAGGGTTGACTGAAGCTTTCTTT.